These T cell receptor beta chains were read from a single sample in a study of blood T cell repertoires in COVID-19. Using immunoSEQ multiplex PCR, the repertoire was profiled, and TCRdb retains in-frame clones only, with some absent. In the table there are around 220,000 clones, 65% to 85% of which are singletons. Sequenced sample: PBMCs or T cells enriched from blood (not recorded which). The origin of the receptors is a woman aged 40 to 50 who had recovered from COVID-19. CDR3s include the opening cysteine and the closing phenylalanine or tryptophan.

j_gene: TRBJ2-1; v_gene: TRBV3-1/TRBV3-2; CDR3aa: CASSQVGGAYNEQFF
j_gene: TRBJ2-5; v_gene: TRBV5-1; CDR3aa: CASSLAGTPQETQYF
j_gene: TRBJ2-3; v_gene: TRBV27; CDR3aa: CASRPPGTGRTDTQYF
j_gene: TRBJ1-3; v_gene: TRBV7-9; CDR3aa: CASSNQRNTIYF
j_gene: TRBJ1-5; v_gene: TRBV5-5; CDR3aa: CASSPRGVQQPQHF
j_gene: TRBJ2-1; v_gene: TRBV29-1; CDR3aa: CSLRPSGRLVEQFF
j_gene: TRBJ1-2; v_gene: TRBV6-1; CDR3aa: CASSEPGGGGYTF
j_gene: TRBJ2-7; v_gene: TRBV2; CDR3aa: CASSPLAGIAYEQYF
j_gene: TRBJ1-1; v_gene: TRBV4-2; CDR3aa: CASSQVQGRGYSEAFF
j_gene: TRBJ2-1; v_gene: TRBV14; CDR3aa: CASSPDREAPYNEQFF
j_gene: TRBJ1-5; v_gene: TRBV24-1; CDR3aa: CATSGGQGKGSNQPQHF
j_gene: TRBJ2-3; v_gene: TRBV6-2/TRBV6-3; CDR3aa: CASSSILAGVGTQYF
j_gene: TRBJ2-3; v_gene: TRBV5-1; CDR3aa: CASSLELAGGADTQYF
j_gene: TRBJ2-1; v_gene: TRBV7-9; CDR3aa: CASSRSGSNYIYEQFF
j_gene: TRBJ1-2; v_gene: TRBV30; CDR3aa: CAWSTQEGARYTF
j_gene: TRBJ1-1; v_gene: TRBV19; CDR3aa: CASSTRGGRNTEAFF
j_gene: TRBJ2-3; v_gene: TRBV19; CDR3aa: CASSPTGGRGTDTQYF
j_gene: TRBJ1-3; v_gene: TRBV7-2; CDR3aa: CASSLRRVLGNTIYF
j_gene: TRBJ2-1; v_gene: TRBV11-1; CDR3aa: CASSLGTGQFF
j_gene: TRBJ1-5; v_gene: TRBV6-5; CDR3aa: CASSPTGSGNQPQHF
j_gene: TRBJ2-5; v_gene: TRBV11-3; CDR3aa: CASSLASGYQETQYF
j_gene: TRBJ2-7; v_gene: TRBV28; CDR3aa: CASGPGTASYEQYF
j_gene: TRBJ2-5; v_gene: TRBV5-5; CDR3aa: CASSGDSRRPQYF
j_gene: TRBJ1-5; v_gene: TRBV19; CDR3aa: CASSTAEDQPQHF
j_gene: TRBJ1-5; v_gene: TRBV19; CDR3aa: CASTKTDSNQPQHF
j_gene: TRBJ1-2; v_gene: TRBV3-1/TRBV3-2; CDR3aa: CASSQDRVFGYTF
j_gene: TRBJ1-5; v_gene: TRBV29-1; CDR3aa: CSVGTGGNQPQHF
j_gene: TRBJ1-4; v_gene: TRBV6-5; CDR3aa: CASSYLAGTSEKLFF
j_gene: TRBJ2-3; v_gene: TRBV7-9; CDR3aa: CASSLGLGSTDTQYF
j_gene: TRBJ2-2; v_gene: TRBV7-9; CDR3aa: CASSLSGSGTGELFF
j_gene: TRBJ2-3; v_gene: TRBV9; CDR3aa: CASSVGAGWGTDTQYF
j_gene: TRBJ2-3; v_gene: TRBV11-3; CDR3aa: CASSLGPLAVRQYF
j_gene: TRBJ2-1; v_gene: TRBV28; CDR3aa: CASSFVAGHNEQFF
j_gene: TRBJ2-3; v_gene: TRBV9; CDR3aa: CASSVLSGNTDTQYF
j_gene: TRBJ1-1; v_gene: TRBV4-1; CDR3aa: CASRPVGSLNTEAFF
j_gene: TRBJ1-2; v_gene: TRBV28; CDR3aa: CASSSQGAGYGYTF
j_gene: TRBJ2-5; v_gene: TRBV28; CDR3aa: CASCRGRGQETQYF
j_gene: TRBJ2-1; v_gene: TRBV9; CDR3aa: CASSVDSVPSYNEQFF
j_gene: TRBJ2-1; v_gene: TRBV4-2; CDR3aa: CASSPGTGFYNEQFF
j_gene: TRBJ2-5; v_gene: TRBV11-3; CDR3aa: CASSLEAGQETQYF
j_gene: TRBJ2-3; v_gene: TRBV7-9; CDR3aa: CASSLGAGVLDTQYF
j_gene: TRBJ2-1; v_gene: TRBV5-4; CDR3aa: CASSQGLFMEQFF
j_gene: TRBJ2-3; v_gene: TRBV11-2; CDR3aa: CASSRRGAGIGNTQYF
j_gene: TRBJ1-6; v_gene: TRBV10-3; CDR3aa: CAIWGGESSYNSPLHF
j_gene: TRBJ2-2; v_gene: TRBV2; CDR3aa: CASSLTSGRGGTGELFF
j_gene: TRBJ1-5; v_gene: TRBV30; CDR3aa: CAWSRIEGQPQHF
j_gene: TRBJ1-3; v_gene: TRBV4-3; CDR3aa: CASSQDRRGNTIYF
j_gene: TRBJ2-7; v_gene: TRBV18; CDR3aa: CASSLGQGESEQYF
j_gene: TRBJ2-3; v_gene: TRBV9; CDR3aa: CASSVATDTQYF
j_gene: TRBJ2-2; v_gene: TRBV5-6; CDR3aa: CASSLAGGVNTGELFF
j_gene: TRBJ1-6; v_gene: TRBV27; CDR3aa: CASSFGRGYYNSPLHF
j_gene: TRBJ2-3; v_gene: TRBV29-1; CDR3aa: CSVEGGTSGSEGTQYF